The TCR beta chain described here comes from a study of T-cell memory formation after mild COVID-19 listed by TCRdb under 2021. Notes on the research overall: TCR sequence clusters from the two donors were found to be largely donor specific. The cohort comprised two young, previously healthy adult volunteers, one female and one male. In a couple of donors, T-cell clones that expanded and contracted after mild COVID-19 were followed by sequencing TCRalpha and TCRbeta repertoires longitudinally. The paper as a whole reports these results and caveats: Some responding clones were detected in pre-infection memory, suggesting pre-existing cross-reactive memory T cells joined the SARS-CoV-2 response. From day 15 to 85, contracting clones showed balanced CD4/CD8 phenotypes, whereas a second wave of clones that expanded from day 15 to 37 leaned towards CD4+. Only two mild cases were covered by the study, and larger cohorts that include severe cases with pre-infection samples were considered necessary. SARS-CoV-2 specificity was not confirmed for the second-wave clones peaking on day 37. Contracting CD4+ clones were located mainly in the CM and EM memory subsets, whereas CD8+ clones were found to be enriched in EMRA.

From cysteine to phenylalanine, the CDR3 is 14 amino acids long. Of the read, only the CDR3 DNA is kept; its 42 bases are in frame from base 1. Taken from the germline V gene, the CDR1 and CDR2 loops are MNHEY and SVGEGT. Deletion took 5 bases off V and 4 bases off J, with a span of 14 bases between the germline ends. This clonotype was detected only a few times. Its antigen remains unidentified. Base qualities were left out, and no much larger clone turns up one base away. Ficoll-Paque density gradient centrifugation was the method used to isolate PBMCs. TCRdb names Illumina NovaSeq 6000 as the instrument used. TCRalpha and TCRbeta cDNA libraries were constructed by 5'RACE with constant-segment primers, with sample barcodes and unique molecular identifiers being introduced. Trizol reagent was used to extract RNA from every sample. The libraries were amplified in two PCR steps, and the second step added a second sample barcode and Illumina TruSeq adapters. Sequencing of the libraries was done on an Illumina NovaSeq, producing 2 x 150 bp paired-end reads. The original pipeline was this. Reads were demultiplexed and collapsed into UMI-guided consensus sequences with migec v1.2.7. Using mixcr v2.1.11, UMI consensuses were aligned to TRA and TRB V and J templates and then assembled into clonotypes. Expanded or contracted clonotypes were those called significant by both edgeR and NoisET, with noise models trained on biological replicates. For edgeR calls, the thresholds were a false discovery rate-adjusted p below 0.01 and a log2 fold-change of 1. As an exploratory analysis of dynamics, max-normalized trajectories of the 1000 most abundant clonotypes were examined by PCA with hierarchical clustering. Separately sequenced CD4+ and CD8+ repertoires were used to assign the CD4 or CD8 phenotype of responding clones. TCRdb reworked the public reads: Q25 trimming with fastp, MiXCR clone assembly, productive beta chains retained. CDR3 protein duplicates are merged, each entry listing the most common genes and DNA. These V and J calls rely on TCRdb rather than the paper's analysis. This sample has some 320,000 distinct CDR3 sequences in its table, and 14% of those were observed once. The ten top clones hold roughly 21% of the sample.

This clonotype originated in a young man who had mild COVID-19 (a few samples of this study predate the infection). The sample titles of this study are shuffled in the database, so cell type and time point are left out; the donor was told from shared clones. The sequenced material came from PBMCs or a T cell subset sorted from them (not recorded which). The rearrangement combines TRBV6-2 or TRBV6-3 with TRBJ1-1, with no reliable assignment of the D segment. The base sequence is TGTGCCAGCAGTGACGGTGCAATGGGCACTGAAGCTTTCTTT. Its amino acids are CASSDGAMGTEAFF.